This T cell receptor beta chain appears in the sequencing data of a study of identical twins. TCRdb redid the calling of the 5' RACE reads with MiXCR, one entry per CDR3 protein. Among approximately 890,000 distinct CDR3 sequences, 12% were seen once, and the ten largest hold around 1.6%. This clonotype appeared many times. CDR1 is DFQATT, CDR2 SNEGSKA, per germline (reference sequence). This CDR3 comprises 14 residues. Trimming left V 1 base short and J 0 bases short, with 8 bases between. This sample was also put to use in a study of yellow fever vaccine responses in identical twins.

This receptor was obtained from a woman aged 18-29 years in good health. The sequenced sample was PBMCs. The V call is TRBV20-1, the J call TRBJ2-3; perhaps TRBD2 as D (5 bases). CDR3 sequence (DNA): TGCAGTGCTAGAGTAGCGTATAGCACAGATACGCAGTATTTT. Translated, it gives CSARVAYSTDTQYF.